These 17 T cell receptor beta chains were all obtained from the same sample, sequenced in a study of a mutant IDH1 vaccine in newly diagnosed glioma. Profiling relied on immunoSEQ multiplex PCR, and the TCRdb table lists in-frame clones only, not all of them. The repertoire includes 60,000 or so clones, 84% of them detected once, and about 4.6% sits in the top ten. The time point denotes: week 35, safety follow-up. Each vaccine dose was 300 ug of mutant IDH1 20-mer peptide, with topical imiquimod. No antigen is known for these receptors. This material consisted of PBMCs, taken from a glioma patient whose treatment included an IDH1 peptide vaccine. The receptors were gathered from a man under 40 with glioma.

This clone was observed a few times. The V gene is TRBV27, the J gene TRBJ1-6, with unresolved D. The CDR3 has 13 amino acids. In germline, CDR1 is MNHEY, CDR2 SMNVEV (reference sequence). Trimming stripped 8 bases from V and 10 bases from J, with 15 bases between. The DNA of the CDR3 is TGTGCCAGCGCGGGCCGGGGAAGATCACCCCTCCACTTT. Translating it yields CASAGRGRSPLHF.

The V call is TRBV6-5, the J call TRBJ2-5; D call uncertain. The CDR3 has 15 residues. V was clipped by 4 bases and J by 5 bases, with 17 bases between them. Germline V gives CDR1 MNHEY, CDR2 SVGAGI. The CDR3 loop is CASSSLGSPAETQYF. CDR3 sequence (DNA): TGTGCCAGCAGTTCCCTCGGTAGCCCCGCGGAGACCCAGTACTTC.

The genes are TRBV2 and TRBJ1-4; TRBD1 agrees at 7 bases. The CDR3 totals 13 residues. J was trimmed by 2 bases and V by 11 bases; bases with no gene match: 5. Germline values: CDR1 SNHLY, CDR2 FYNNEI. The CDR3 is CAGNRGTNEKLFF. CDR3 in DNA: TGTGCCGGAAACAGGGGCACTAATGAAAAACTGTTTTTT.

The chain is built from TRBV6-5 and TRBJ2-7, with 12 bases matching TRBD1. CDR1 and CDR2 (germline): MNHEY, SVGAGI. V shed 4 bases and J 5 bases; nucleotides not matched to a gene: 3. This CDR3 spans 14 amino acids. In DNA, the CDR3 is TGTGCCAGCAGTTCCGGGACAGGGGGCCACGAGCAGTACTTC. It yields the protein CASSSGTGGHEQYF.

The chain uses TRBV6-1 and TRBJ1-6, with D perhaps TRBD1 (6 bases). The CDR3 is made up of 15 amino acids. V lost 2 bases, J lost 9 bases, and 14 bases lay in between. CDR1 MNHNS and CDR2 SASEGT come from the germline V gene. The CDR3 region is CASSENRVLSSPLHF. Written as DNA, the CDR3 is TGTGCCAGCAGTGAAAACAGGGTGTTGAGTTCACCCCTCCACTTT.

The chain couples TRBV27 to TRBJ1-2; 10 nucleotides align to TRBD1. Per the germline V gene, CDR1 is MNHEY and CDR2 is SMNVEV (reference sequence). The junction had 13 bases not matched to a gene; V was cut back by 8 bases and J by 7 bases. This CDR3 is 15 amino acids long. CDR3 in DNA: TGTGCCAGCGGTATATCGGGACAGGGGTCTTTTGGCTACACCTTC. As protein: CASGISGQGSFGYTF.

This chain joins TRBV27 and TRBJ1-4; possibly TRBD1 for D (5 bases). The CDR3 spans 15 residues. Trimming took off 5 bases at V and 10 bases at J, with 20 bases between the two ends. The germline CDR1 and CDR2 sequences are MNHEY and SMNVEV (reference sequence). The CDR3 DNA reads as TGTGCCAGCAGTATCCGACGGGACGGCACCCTAAAACTGTTTTTT. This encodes CASSIRRDGTLKLFF.

CDR3 loop: CASSLASGTSGYTF. DNA for the CDR3: TGCGCCAGCAGCTTGGCCAGCGGGACCAGTGGCTACACCTTC. V gene TRBV5-1 combines with J gene TRBJ1-2, with D perhaps matching TRBD1 (5 bases). CDR1 SGHRS and CDR2 YFSETQ come from the germline V gene. This CDR3 region has 14 residues. Trimming removed 0 bases at V and 7 bases at J, with 13 bases between.

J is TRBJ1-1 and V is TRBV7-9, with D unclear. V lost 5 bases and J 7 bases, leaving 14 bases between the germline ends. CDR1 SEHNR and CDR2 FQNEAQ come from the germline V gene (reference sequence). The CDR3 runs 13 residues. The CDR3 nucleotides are TGTGCCAGCAGCCCTCGGTGGGAAGGTGAAGCTTTCTTT. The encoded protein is CASSPRWEGEAFF.

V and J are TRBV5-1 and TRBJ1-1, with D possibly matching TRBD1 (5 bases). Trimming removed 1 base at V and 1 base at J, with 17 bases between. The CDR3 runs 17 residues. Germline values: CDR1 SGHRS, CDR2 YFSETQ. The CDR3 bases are TGCGCCAGCAGCTTGTTTGGAGGGGCGACCGGGAACACTGAAGCTTTCTTT. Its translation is CASSLFGGATGNTEAFF.

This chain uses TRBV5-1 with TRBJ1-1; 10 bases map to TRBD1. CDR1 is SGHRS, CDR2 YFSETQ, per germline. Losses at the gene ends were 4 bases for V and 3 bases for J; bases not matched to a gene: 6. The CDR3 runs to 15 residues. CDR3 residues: CASSPWTGGDTEAFF. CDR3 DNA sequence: TGCGCCAGCAGCCCGTGGACAGGGGGAGACACTGAAGCTTTCTTT.

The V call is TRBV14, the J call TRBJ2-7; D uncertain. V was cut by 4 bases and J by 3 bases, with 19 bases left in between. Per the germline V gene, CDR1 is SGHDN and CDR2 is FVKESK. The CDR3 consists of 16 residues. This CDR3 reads CASSPQNLRTRYEQYF. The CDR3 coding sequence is TGTGCCAGCAGCCCTCAAAACCTCAGGACCCGCTACGAGCAGTACTTC.

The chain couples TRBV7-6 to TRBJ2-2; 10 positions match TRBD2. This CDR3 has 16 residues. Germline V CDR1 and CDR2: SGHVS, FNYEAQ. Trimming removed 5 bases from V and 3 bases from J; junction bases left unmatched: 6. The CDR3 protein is CASSATSGAYTGELFF. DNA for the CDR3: TGTGCCAGCAGCGCCACTAGCGGGGCATACACCGGGGAGCTGTTTTTT. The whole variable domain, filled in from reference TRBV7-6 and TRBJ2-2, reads GAGVSQSPRYKVTKRGQDVALRCDPISGHVSLYWYRQALGQGPEFLTYFNYEAQQDKSGLPNDRFSAERPEGSISTLTIQRTEQRDSAMYRCASSATSGAYTGELFFGEGSRLTVL.

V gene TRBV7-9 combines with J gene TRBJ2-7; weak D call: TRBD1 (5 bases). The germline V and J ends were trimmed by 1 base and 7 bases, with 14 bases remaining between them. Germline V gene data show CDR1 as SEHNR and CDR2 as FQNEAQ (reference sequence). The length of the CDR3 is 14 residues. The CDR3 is CASSLGTSGQEQYF. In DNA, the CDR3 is TGTGCCAGCAGCTTAGGGACATCCGGGCAGGAGCAGTACTTC.

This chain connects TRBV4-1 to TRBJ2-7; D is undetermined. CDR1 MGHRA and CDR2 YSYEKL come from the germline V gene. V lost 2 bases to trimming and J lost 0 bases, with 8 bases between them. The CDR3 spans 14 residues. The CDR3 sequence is CASSQLPGSYEQYF. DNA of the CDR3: TGCGCCAGCAGCCAACTTCCCGGCTCCTACGAGCAGTACTTC.

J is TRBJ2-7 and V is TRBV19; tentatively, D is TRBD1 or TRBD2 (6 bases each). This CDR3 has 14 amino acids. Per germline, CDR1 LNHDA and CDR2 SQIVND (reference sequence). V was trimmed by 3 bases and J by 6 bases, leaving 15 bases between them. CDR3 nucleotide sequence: TGTGCCAGTAGTATTGGGGGGCACGGAGGCGAGCAGTACTTC. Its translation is CASSIGGHGGEQYF. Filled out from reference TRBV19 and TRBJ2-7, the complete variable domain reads DGGITQSPKYLFRKEGQNVTLSCEQNLNHDAMYWYRQDPGQGLRLIYYSQIVNDFQKGDIAEGYSVSREKKESFPLTVTSAQKNPTAFYLCASSIGGHGGEQYFGPGTRLTVT.

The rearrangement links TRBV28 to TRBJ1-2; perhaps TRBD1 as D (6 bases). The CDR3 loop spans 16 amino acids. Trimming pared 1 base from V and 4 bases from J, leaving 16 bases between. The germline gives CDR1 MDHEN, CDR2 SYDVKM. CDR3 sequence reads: CASSLYPSRGAYGYTF. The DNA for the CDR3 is TGTGCCAGCAGTTTATATCCCTCCAGGGGAGCCTATGGCTACACCTTC.